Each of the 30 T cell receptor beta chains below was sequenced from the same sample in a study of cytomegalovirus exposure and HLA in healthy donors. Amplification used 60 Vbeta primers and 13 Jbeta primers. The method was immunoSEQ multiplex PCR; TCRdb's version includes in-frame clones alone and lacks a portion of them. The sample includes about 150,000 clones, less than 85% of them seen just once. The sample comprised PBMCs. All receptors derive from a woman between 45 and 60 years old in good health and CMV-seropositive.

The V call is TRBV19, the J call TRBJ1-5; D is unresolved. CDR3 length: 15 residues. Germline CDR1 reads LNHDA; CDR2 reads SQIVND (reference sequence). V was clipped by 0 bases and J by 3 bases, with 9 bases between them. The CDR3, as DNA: TGTGCCAGTAGTATAGATCGGGTGTACAATCAGCCCCAGCATTTT. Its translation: CASSIDRVYNQPQHF.

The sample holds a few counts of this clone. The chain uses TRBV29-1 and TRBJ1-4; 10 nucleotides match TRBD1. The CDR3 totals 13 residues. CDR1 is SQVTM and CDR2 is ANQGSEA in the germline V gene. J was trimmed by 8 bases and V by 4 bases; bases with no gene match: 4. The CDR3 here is CSVGGTGDEKLFF. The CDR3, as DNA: TGCAGCGTTGGGGGGACAGGGGACGAAAAACTGTTTTTT.

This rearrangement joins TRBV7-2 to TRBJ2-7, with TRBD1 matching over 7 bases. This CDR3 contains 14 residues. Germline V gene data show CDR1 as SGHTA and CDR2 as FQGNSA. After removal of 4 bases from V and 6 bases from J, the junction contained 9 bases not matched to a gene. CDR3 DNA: TGTGCCAGCAGCTCCTCGGACAGGATTAGCGAGCAGTACTTC. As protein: CASSSSDRISEQYF.

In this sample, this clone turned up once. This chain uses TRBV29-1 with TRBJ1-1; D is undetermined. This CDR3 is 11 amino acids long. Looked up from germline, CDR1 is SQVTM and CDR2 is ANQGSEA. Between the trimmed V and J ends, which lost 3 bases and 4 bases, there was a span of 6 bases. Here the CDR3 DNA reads TGCAGCGTTGACTTCGGCACTGAAGCTTTCTTT. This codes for CSVDFGTEAFF.

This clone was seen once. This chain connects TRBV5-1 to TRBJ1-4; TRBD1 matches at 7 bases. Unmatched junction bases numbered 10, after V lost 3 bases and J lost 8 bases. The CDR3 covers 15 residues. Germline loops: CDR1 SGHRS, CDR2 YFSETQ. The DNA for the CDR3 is TGCGCCAGCAGCTCGACAGGGAAAGTAGGGGAAAAACTGTTTTTT. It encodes CASSSTGKVGEKLFF.

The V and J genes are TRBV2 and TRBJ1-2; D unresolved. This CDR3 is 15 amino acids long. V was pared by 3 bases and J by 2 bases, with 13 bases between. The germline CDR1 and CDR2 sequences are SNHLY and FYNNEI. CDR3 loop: CASSDWQANNYGYTF. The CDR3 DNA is TGTGCCAGCAGTGATTGGCAGGCAAACAACTATGGCTACACCTTC.

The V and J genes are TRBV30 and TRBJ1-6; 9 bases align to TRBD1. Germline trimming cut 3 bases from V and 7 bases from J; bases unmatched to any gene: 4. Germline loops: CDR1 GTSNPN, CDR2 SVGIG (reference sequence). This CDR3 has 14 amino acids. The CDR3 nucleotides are TGTGCCTGGAGAATAGGACAGGGGAATTCACCCCTCCACTTT. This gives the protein CAWRIGQGNSPLHF.

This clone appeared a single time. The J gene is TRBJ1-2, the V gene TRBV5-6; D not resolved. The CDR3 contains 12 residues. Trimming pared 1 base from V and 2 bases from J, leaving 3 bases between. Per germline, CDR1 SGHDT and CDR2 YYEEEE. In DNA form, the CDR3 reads TGTGCCAGCAGCTTGAGCAACTATGGCTACACCTTC. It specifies CASSLSNYGYTF.

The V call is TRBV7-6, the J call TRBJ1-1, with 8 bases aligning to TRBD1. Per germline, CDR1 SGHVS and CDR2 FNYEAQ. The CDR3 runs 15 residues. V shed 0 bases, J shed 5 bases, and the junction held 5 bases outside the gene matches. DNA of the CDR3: TGTGCCAGCAGCTTAGCGGGGGACAGGTTGACTGAAGCTTTCTTT. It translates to CASSLAGDRLTEAFF.

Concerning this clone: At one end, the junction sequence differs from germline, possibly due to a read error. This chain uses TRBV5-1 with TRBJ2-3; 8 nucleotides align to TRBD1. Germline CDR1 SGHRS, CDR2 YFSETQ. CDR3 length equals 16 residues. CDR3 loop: CASSRVGQGQSDTRYF. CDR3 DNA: TGCGCCAGCAGTCGGGTAGGACAGGGTCAGTCAGATACGCGGTATTTT.

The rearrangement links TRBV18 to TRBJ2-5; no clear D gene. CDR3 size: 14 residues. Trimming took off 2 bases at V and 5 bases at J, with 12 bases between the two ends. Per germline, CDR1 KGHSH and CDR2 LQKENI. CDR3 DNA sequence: TGTGCCAGCTCACCATTGCACCTAATGGAGACCCAGTACTTC. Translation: CASSPLHLMETQYF.

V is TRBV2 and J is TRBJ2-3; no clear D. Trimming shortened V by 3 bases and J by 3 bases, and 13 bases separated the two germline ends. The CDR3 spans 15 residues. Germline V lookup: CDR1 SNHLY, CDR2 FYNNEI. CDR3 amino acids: CASSDASLRTDTQYF. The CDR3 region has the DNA TGTGCCAGCAGTGACGCGAGTTTGAGAACAGATACGCAGTATTTT.

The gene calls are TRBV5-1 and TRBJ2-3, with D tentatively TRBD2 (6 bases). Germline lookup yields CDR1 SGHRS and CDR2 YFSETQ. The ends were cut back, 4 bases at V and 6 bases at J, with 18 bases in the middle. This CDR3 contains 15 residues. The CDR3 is CASSRLAGLRDTQYF. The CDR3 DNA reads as TGCGCCAGCAGCCGTCTGGCGGGGTTGAGGGATACGCAGTATTTT.

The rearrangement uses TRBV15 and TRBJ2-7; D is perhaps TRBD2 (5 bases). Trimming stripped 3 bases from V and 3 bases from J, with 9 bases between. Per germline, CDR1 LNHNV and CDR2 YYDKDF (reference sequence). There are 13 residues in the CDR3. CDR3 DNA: TGTGCCACCAGCAGCGGGGATCGCTACGAGCAGTACTTC. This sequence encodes CATSSGDRYEQYF.

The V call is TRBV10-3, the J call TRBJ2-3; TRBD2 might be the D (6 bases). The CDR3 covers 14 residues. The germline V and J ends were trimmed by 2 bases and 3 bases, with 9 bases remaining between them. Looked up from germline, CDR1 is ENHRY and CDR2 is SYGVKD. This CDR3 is CAISEVGLTDTQYF. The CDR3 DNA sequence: TGTGCCATCAGTGAGGTGGGACTTACAGATACGCAGTATTTT.

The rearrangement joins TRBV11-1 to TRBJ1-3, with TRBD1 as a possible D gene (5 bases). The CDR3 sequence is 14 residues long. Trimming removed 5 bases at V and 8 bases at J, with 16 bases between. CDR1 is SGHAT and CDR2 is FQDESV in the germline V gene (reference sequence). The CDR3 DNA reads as TGTGCCAGCAGCGTCTCCGACAGCGCCCACACCATATATTTT. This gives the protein CASSVSDSAHTIYF.

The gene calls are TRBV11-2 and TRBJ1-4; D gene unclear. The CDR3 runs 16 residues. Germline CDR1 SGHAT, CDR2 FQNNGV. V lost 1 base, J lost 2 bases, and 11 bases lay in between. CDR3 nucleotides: TGTGCCAGCAGCTTAGGGTCCGGAGGCACTAATGAAAAACTGTTTTTT. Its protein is CASSLGSGGTNEKLFF.

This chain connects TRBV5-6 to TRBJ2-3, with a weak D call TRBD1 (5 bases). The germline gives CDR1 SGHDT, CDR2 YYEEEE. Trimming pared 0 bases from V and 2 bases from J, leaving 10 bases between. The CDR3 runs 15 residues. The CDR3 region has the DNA TGTGCCAGCAGCTTGGGACAGCTTGTCACAGATACGCAGTATTTT. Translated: CASSLGQLVTDTQYF.

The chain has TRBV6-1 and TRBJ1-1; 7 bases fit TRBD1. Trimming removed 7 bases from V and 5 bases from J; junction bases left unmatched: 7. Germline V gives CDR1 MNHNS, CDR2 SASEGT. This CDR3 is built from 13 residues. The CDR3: CASIRQGGTEAFF. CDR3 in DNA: TGTGCCAGCATAAGACAGGGTGGGACTGAAGCTTTCTTT.

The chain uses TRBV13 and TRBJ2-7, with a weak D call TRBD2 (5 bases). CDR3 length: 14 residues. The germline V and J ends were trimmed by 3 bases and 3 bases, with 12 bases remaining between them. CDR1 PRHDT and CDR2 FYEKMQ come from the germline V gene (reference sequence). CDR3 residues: CASSLGGEIYEQYF. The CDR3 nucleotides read TGTGCCAGCAGCTTGGGTGGGGAGATCTACGAGCAGTACTTC.

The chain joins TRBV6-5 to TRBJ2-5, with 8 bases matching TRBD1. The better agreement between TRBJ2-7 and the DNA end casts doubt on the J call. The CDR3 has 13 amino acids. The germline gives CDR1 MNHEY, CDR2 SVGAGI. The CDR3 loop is CASSQGQGGEQYF. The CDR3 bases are TGTGCCAGCAGTCAAGGACAGGGTGGCGAGCAGTACTTC.

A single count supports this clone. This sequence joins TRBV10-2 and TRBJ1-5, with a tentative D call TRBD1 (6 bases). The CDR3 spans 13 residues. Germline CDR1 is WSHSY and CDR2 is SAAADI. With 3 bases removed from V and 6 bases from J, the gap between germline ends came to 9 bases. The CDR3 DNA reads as TGCGCCAGCAGTGAACAGGGCGCTCAGCCCCAGCATTTT. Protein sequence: CASSEQGAQPQHF.

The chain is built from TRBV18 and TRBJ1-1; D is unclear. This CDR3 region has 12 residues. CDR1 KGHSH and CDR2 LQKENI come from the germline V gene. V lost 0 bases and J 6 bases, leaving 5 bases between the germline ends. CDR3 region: CASSPPFAEAFF. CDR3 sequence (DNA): TGTGCCAGCTCACCACCGTTCGCTGAAGCTTTCTTT. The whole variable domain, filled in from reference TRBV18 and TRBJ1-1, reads NAGVMQNPRHLVRRRGQEARLRCSPMKGHSHVYWYRQLPEEGLKFMVYLQKENIIDESGMPKERFSAEFPKEGPSILRIQQVVRGDSAAYFCASSPPFAEAFFGQGTRLTVV.

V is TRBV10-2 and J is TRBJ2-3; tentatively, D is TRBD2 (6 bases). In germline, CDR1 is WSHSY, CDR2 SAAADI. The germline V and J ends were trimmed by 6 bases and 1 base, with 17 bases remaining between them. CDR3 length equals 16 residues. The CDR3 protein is CASRAARGIGTDTQYF. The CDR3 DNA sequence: TGCGCCAGCAGGGCGGCTCGGGGGATCGGCACAGATACGCAGTATTTT.

CDR3 DNA: TGTGCCAGCAGTTACTCATTGAGGGCGACTGGCTACACCTTC. Translating it yields CASSYSLRATGYTF. The chain recombines TRBV6-5 with TRBJ1-2; D call uncertain. In germline, CDR1 is MNHEY, CDR2 SVGAGI. CDR3 length: 14 amino acids. Trimming cost V 0 bases and J 7 bases, with 12 bases left between them.

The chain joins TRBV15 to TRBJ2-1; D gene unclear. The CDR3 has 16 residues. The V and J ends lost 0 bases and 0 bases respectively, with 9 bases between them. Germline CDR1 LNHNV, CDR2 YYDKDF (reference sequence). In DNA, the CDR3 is TGTGCCACCAGCAGAGATCTACTACACTCCTACAATGAGCAGTTCTTC. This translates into CATSRDLLHSYNEQFF.

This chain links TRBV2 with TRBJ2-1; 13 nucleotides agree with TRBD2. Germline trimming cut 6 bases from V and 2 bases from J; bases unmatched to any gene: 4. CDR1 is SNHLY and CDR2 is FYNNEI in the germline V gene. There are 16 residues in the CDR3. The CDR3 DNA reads TGTGCCAGCAGCCGAACTAGCGGGGGGGCCTACAATGAGCAGTTCTTC. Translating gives CASSRTSGGAYNEQFF.

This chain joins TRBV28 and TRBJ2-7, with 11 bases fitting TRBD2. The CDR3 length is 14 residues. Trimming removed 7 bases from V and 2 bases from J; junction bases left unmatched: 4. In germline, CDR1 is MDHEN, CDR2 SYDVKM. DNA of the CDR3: TGTGCCAGCACTCTAGCGGGGGGTGCCTACGAGCAGTACTTC. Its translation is CASTLAGGAYEQYF.

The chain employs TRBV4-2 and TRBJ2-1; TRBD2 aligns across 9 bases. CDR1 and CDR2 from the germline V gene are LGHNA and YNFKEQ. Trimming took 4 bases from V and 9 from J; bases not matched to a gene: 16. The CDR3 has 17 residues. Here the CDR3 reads CASSPRERGATLREQFF. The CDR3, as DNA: TGTGCCAGCAGCCCCCGCGAGCGGGGGGCGACCCTGCGTGAGCAGTTCTTC.

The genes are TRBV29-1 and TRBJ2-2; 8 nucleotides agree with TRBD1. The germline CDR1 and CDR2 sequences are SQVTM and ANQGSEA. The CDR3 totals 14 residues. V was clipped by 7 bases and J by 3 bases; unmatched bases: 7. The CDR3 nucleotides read TGCAGCGGGCGACAGGACAGGGACACCGGGGAGCTGTTTTTT. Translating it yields CSGRQDRDTGELFF.